The clone carrying this T cell receptor beta chain was seen only a few times. Its antigen is not identified. The data are from a study of response to subunit inactivated influenza vaccine. TCRdb used MiXCR to reprocess the RT-PCR reads, holding one entry per CDR3 protein. The sample lists about 570,000 distinct CDR3 sequences, around 11% occurring once. In germline, CDR1 is KGHSH, CDR2 LQKENI. Trimming removed 0 bases at V and 0 bases at J, with 11 bases between. This CDR3 region has 17 residues. Findings and caveats of the study: Authors suggested seasonal influenza vaccinations each recruit few new T cells.

The sample was also linked to a second study, of T cells expressing NK-cell markers. That paper states: Libraries used 5'RACE template switching adding universal primer site and UMIs. Researchers got TCR beta repertoires out of sorted CD3+CD56+NKG2C+, CD3+CD56+NKG2C- and CD3+CD56-NKG2C+ T cells. In the group of eight sequenced donors, seven were HCMV-seropositive and one was seronegative. Researchers report these clonotypes also headed the CD3+CD56-NKG2C+ fraction in a handful of donors.

This TCR came from a man aged 50-59 years who received an inactivated influenza vaccine. Material: PBMCs from blood, obtained on the day of vaccination. V usage is TRBV18 and J usage is TRBJ2-2, with no clear D. For the CDR3, the DNA is TGTGCCAGCTCACCACCTGTCCGCGGTGCGAACACCGGGGAGCTGTTTTTT. Amino acids: CASSPPVRGANTGELFF.